A single sample gave rise to the 5 T cell receptor beta chains below, sequenced in a study of OX40 agonist ivuxolimab in advanced cancers. Sequencing used immunoSEQ multiplex PCR; TCRdb keeps in-frame clones, though not all of them. The sample contains 35,000 to 45,000 clones, approximately 91% of which appear only once. The material sequenced was CD4+ or CD8+ T cells sorted from blood, taken in a trial of the OX40 agonist ivuxolimab. These receptors were taken from an adult with an advanced solid tumor such as melanoma, head and neck, liver or kidney cancer.

The V call is TRBV11-2, the J call TRBJ2-2; D possibly corresponds to TRBD1 (5 bases). V was cut by 1 base and J by 7 bases, with 19 bases left in between. CDR3 length: 17 residues. From germline, CDR1 is SGHAT and CDR2 FQNNGV. The CDR3, as DNA: TGTGCCAGCAGCTTAGGTCGGTGGGGCAGGGATCACGGGGAGCTGTTTTTT. It yields the protein CASSLGRWGRDHGELFF.

The chain's CDR3 is CASSHWIGTSGSKMYEQYF. CDR3 DNA: TGCGCCAGCAGCCATTGGATAGGGACTAGCGGGAGTAAGATGTACGAGCAGTACTTC. V and J are TRBV4-1 and TRBJ2-7; 14 bases agree with TRBD2. The germline V gene encodes CDR1 MGHRA and CDR2 YSYEKL. V lost 3 bases to trimming and J lost 4 bases; unmatched junction nucleotides: 14. The CDR3 covers 19 residues.

The chain joins TRBV4-3 to TRBJ1-1; the match to TRBD1 covers 7 bases. From germline, CDR1 is LGHNA and CDR2 YSLEER. V trimming: 1 base; J trimming: 3 bases; junction bases outside the gene matches: 5. The CDR3 sequence is 15 residues long. The CDR3 loop is CASSQGAGGDTEAFF. CDR3 nucleotide sequence: TGCGCCAGCAGCCAAGGCGCAGGGGGGGACACTGAAGCTTTCTTT.

This chain joins TRBV11-3 and TRBJ1-5; D is ambiguous. This CDR3 spans 15 amino acids. Trimming took 4 bases from V and 0 from J, leaving 10 bases between them. Per the germline V gene, CDR1 is SGHNT and CDR2 is YENEEA. CDR3: CASSSVNDSNQPQHF. CDR3 nucleotides: TGTGCCAGCAGCTCGGTCAATGATAGCAATCAGCCCCAGCATTTT.

A word on this clone: An end of the junction does not agree with germline; a read error may underlie this. The chain recombines TRBV6-1 with TRBJ2-2; D perhaps matches TRBD1 (6 bases). Germline CDR1 reads MNHNS; CDR2 reads SASEGT. This CDR3 spans 19 amino acids. CDR3 bases: TGTGCCAGCAGGGAAGAAAGGACAGTTCGGTATGGGTCCACCGGGGAGCTGTTTTTT. Protein product: CASREERTVRYGSTGELFF.